This T cell receptor (beta chain) was identified during a study of shared clonotypes between healthy human individuals. Study summary: A donor's plate count was three for CD4 naive and three for CD4 memory; CD8 naive had two and CD8 memory one. Study-wide points: Some naive CD4 clonotypes, roughly 5%, turned up in common across a handful of donors. Since donors were few, the genetic and exposure-history diversity represented was limited.

TCRdb keeps only in-frame clones here, not all; method: immunoSEQ multiplex PCR. The profile shows over a million clones, around 97% of them singletons. Turning to this clone: Its antigen is unidentified.

Sequencing was performed on naive CD4+ T cells sorted from blood. Described subset: CD45RA+ positively selected. This receptor was taken from a man aged 25-45 years in good health.

The CDR3: CASSFSAYEQYF. The CDR3 DNA reads TGTGCCAGCAGCTTTTCCGCCTACGAGCAGTACTTC. The V and J genes are TRBV11-1 and TRBJ2-7; D is undetermined. Trimming pared 3 bases from V and 2 bases from J, leaving 5 bases between. Germline V CDR1 and CDR2: SGHAT, FQDESV (reference sequence). The CDR3 sequence is 12 residues long.